A single sample is the source of the 12 T cell receptor beta chains below, sequenced in a study of OX40 agonist ivuxolimab in advanced cancers. Sequenced by immunoSEQ multiplex PCR; TCRdb stores in-frame clones only, minus some. The table records tens of thousands of clones, about 85% of them present only once. The input for sequencing was CD4+ or CD8+ T cells sorted from blood, taken in a trial of the OX40 agonist ivuxolimab. Every receptor here comes from an adult with an advanced solid tumor such as melanoma, head and neck, liver or kidney cancer.

This clone was seen only once. This chain links TRBV13 with TRBJ2-7, with D possibly being TRBD2 (6 bases). The length of the CDR3 is 14 residues. Germline CDR1 and CDR2: PRHDT and FYEKMQ (reference sequence). V lost 5 bases, J lost 5 bases, and 16 bases lay in between. The CDR3 region is CASSNRAGSHEQYF. CDR3 nucleotide sequence: TGTGCCAGCAGCAATAGGGCGGGGTCCCACGAGCAGTACTTC.

This chain uses TRBV15 with TRBJ2-7; a weak D match, TRBD1 (6 bases). The V and J ends lost 4 bases and 1 base respectively, with 17 bases between them. Germline V CDR1 and CDR2: LNHNV, YYDKDF (reference sequence). The CDR3 has 16 amino acids. CDR3 residues: CATSTQPGTTSYEQYF. CDR3 in DNA: TGTGCCACCAGCACTCAACCCGGGACAACATCCTACGAGCAGTACTTC. The full variable domain, rest sourced from reference TRBV15 and TRBJ2-7, is DAMVIQNPRYQVTQFGKPVTLSCSQTLNHNVMYWYQQKSSQAPKLLFHYYDKDFNNEADTPDNFQSRRPNTSFCFLDIRSPGLGDTAMYLCATSTQPGTTSYEQYFGPGTRLTVT.

The chain joins TRBV11-2 to TRBJ1-1; D is unresolved. From germline, CDR1 is SGHAT and CDR2 FQNNGV. V was cut by 2 bases and J by 8 bases, with 9 bases left in between. The CDR3 length is 12 residues. The CDR3 spells CASSLSHGEAFF. In nucleotides, the CDR3 is TGTGCCAGCAGCTTAAGCCACGGGGAAGCTTTCTTT.

This chain uses TRBV15 with TRBJ1-2; perhaps TRBD1 as D (5 bases). CDR3 length: 14 residues. Trimming shortened V by 0 bases and J by 4 bases, and 9 bases separated the two germline ends. Germline V gene lookup returns CDR1 LNHNV and CDR2 YYDKDF (reference sequence). Here the CDR3 reads CATSREAGPYGYTF. CDR3 DNA: TGTGCCACCAGCAGAGAAGCAGGGCCCTATGGCTACACCTTC. Together with reference TRBV15 and TRBJ1-2, the CDR3 gives the full variable domain: DAMVIQNPRYQVTQFGKPVTLSCSQTLNHNVMYWYQQKSSQAPKLLFHYYDKDFNNEADTPDNFQSRRPNTSFCFLDIRSPGLGDTAMYLCATSREAGPYGYTFGSGTRLTVV.

J is TRBJ1-3 and V is TRBV15; 8 nucleotides line up with TRBD1. V lost 3 bases to trimming and J lost 0 bases; unmatched junction nucleotides: 1. Germline V gene sequence: CDR1 LNHNV, CDR2 YYDKDF (reference sequence). The CDR3 has 15 amino acids. The CDR3 sequence is CATSRDRVSGNTIYF. In nucleotides, the CDR3 is TGTGCCACCAGCAGGGACAGGGTCTCTGGAAACACCATATATTTT. Using reference TRBV15 and TRBJ1-3 for the parts outside the CDR3, the full variable domain is DAMVIQNPRYQVTQFGKPVTLSCSQTLNHNVMYWYQQKSSQAPKLLFHYYDKDFNNEADTPDNFQSRRPNTSFCFLDIRSPGLGDTAMYLCATSRDRVSGNTIYFGEGSWLTVV.

This sequence joins TRBV13 and TRBJ1-2; TRBD1 aligns across 8 bases. The CDR3 covers 15 residues. Germline V CDR1 and CDR2: PRHDT, FYEKMQ (reference sequence). Trimming removed 0 bases from V and 5 bases from J; junction bases left unmatched: 5. The CDR3 loop is CASSLGPGQDYGYTF. CDR3 nucleotides: TGTGCCAGCAGCTTAGGGCCGGGACAGGATTATGGCTACACCTTC.

This rearrangement joins TRBV5-4 to TRBJ2-5; TRBD1 might be the D (6 bases). V lost 4 bases and J lost 5, with 21 bases in between. The CDR3 extends over 16 amino acids. In germline, CDR1 is SGHNT, CDR2 YYREEE (reference sequence). The CDR3 is CASSPGPQGRGETQYF. The CDR3, as DNA: TGTGCCAGCAGCCCTGGCCCTCAGGGGAGAGGCGAGACCCAGTACTTC.

The chain carries TRBV21-1 and TRBJ2-2; the listed D gene, TRBD2, was not tested against the DNA. TRBV21-1 is recorded as a pseudogene. This CDR3 is 21 amino acids long. The CDR3 sequence is CASSNFQDREGSGRGTGELFF. The CDR3 region has the DNA TGTGCCAGCAGCAATTTTCAAGACAGGGAAGGTAGCGGGAGGGGTACCGGGGAGCTGTTTTTT.

The chain employs TRBV29-1 and TRBJ1-4; 12 bases agree with TRBD1. Germline V CDR1 and CDR2: SQVTM, ANQGSEA. The CDR3 has 15 residues. Losses at the gene ends were 4 bases for V and 7 bases for J; bases not matched to a gene: 7. DNA of the CDR3: TGCAGCGTTGGGGGACAGGGGGCTTTAGGTGAAAAACTGTTTTTT. Amino acids: CSVGGQGALGEKLFF.

The rearrangement uses TRBV25-1 and TRBJ2-1; 8 bases map to TRBD2. The CDR3 consists of 16 residues. The V gene's germline CDR1 is MGHDK and CDR2 SYGVNS. V gave up 2 bases and J gave up 2 bases; unmatched junction bases: 5. Here the CDR3 reads CASSEVSGAAYNEQFF. The CDR3 nucleotides are TGTGCCAGCAGTGAAGTTAGCGGGGCCGCCTACAATGAGCAGTTCTTC. The entire variable domain, with the rest obtained from reference TRBV25-1 and TRBJ2-1, is as follows: EADIYQTPRYLVIGTGKKITLECSQTMGHDKMYWYQQDPGMELHLIHYSYGVNSTEKGDLSSESTVSRIRTEHFPLTLESARPSHTSQYLCASSEVSGAAYNEQFFGPGTRLTVL.

This chain links TRBV7-2 with TRBJ2-1; D is unclear. Trimming removed 0 bases from V and 7 bases from J, with 7 bases in between. The germline CDR1 and CDR2 sequences are SGHTA and FQGNSA. The CDR3 is 13 residues long. The CDR3 reads CASSLAPLNEQFF. In nucleotides, the CDR3 is TGTGCCAGCAGCTTAGCTCCCTTAAATGAGCAGTTCTTC.

This clone has just one count. V usage is TRBV6-5 and J usage is TRBJ2-1, with unresolved D. The CDR3 runs to 15 residues. The V end was cut by 8 bases, the J end by 1 base, with 15 bases between. From germline, CDR1 is MNHEY and CDR2 SVGAGI. The chain's CDR3 is CASRFWAGSYNEQFF. The CDR3, as DNA: TGTGCCAGCCGCTTCTGGGCTGGTTCCTACAATGAGCAGTTCTTC.